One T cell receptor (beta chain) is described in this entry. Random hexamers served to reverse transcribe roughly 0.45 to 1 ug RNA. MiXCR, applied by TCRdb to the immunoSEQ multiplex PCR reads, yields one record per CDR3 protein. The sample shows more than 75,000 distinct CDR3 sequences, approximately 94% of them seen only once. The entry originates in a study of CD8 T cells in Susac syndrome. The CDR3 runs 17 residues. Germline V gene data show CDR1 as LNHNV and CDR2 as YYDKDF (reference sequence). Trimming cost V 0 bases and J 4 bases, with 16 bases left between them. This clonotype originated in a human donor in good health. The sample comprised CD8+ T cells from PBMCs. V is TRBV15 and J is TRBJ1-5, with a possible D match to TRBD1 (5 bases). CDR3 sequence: CATSRDYYTGGNQPQHF. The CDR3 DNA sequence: TGTGCCACCAGCAGAGATTACTATACGGGGGGGAATCAGCCCCAGCATTTT. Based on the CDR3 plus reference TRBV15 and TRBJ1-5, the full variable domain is DAMVIQNPRYQVTQFGKPVTLSCSQTLNHNVMYWYQQKSSQAPKLLFHYYDKDFNNEADTPDNFQSRRPNTSFCFLDIRSPGLGDTAMYLCATSRDYYTGGNQPQHFGDGTRLSIL.